This TCR beta chain was captured in a study of response to subunit inactivated influenza vaccine. Regarding the study as a whole: There was a suggestion from the authors that each seasonal influenza vaccination recruits few new T cells.

TCRdb used MiXCR to reprocess the RT-PCR reads, holding one entry per CDR3 protein. This table holds 590,000 or so distinct CDR3 sequences, around 15% found once. This clonotype was counted many times. What it binds is unknown. The source of this sequence is a man aged 50-59 years who received an inactivated influenza vaccine. The specimen was PBMCs from blood, collected around two weeks before vaccination.

CDR3 region: CSVYEDVGHSSGNTIYF. Written as DNA, the CDR3 is TGCAGCGTTTACGAAGATGTGGGACACTCCTCTGGAAACACCATATATTTT. The chain recombines TRBV29-1 with TRBJ1-3; D is possibly TRBD1 (6 bases). Germline V lookup: CDR1 SQVTM, CDR2 ANQGSEA. The CDR3 is made up of 17 amino acids. V was pared by 5 bases and J by 0 bases, with 20 bases between.